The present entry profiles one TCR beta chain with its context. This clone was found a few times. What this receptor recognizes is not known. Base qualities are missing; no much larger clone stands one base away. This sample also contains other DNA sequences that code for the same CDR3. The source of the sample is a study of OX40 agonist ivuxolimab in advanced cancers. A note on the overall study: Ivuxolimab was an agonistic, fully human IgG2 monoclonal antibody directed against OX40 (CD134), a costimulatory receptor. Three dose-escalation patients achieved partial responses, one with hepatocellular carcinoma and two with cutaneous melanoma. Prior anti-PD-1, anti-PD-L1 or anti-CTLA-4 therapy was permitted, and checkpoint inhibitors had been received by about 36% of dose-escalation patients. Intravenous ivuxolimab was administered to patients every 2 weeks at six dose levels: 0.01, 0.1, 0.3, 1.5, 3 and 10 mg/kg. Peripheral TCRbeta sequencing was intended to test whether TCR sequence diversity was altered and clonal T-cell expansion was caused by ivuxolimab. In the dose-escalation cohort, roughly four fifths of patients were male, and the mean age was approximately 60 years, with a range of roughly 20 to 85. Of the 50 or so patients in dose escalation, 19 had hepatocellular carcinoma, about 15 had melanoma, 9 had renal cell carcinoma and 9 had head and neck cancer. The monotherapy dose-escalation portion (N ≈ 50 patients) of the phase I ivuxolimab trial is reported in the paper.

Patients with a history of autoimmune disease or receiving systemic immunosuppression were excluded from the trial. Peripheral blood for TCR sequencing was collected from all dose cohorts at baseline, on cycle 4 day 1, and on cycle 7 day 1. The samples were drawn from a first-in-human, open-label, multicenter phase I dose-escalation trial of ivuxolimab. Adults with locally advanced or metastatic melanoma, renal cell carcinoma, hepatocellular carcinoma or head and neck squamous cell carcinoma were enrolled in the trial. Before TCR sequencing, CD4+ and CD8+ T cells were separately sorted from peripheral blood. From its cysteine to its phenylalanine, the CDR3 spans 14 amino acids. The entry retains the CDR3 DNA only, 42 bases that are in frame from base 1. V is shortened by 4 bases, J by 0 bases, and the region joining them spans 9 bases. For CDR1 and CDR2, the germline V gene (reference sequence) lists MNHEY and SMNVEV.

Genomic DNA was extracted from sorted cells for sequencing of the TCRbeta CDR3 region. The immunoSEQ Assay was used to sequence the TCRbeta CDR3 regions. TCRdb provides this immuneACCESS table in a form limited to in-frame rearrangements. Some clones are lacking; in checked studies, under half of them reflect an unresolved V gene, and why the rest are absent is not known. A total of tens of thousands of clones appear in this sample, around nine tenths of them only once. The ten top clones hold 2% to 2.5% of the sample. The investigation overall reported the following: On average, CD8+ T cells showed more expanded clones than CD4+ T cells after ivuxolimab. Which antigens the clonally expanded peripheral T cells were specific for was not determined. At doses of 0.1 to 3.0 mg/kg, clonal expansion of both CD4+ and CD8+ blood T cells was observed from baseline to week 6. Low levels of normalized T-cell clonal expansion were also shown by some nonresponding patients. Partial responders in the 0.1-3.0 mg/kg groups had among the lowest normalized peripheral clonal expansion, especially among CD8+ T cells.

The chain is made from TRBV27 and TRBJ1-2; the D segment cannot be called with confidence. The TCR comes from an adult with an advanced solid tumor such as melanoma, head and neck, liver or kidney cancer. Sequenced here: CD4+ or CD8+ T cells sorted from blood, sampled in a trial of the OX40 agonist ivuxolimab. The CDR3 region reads CASSSRAANYGYTF. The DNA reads TGTGCCAGCAGTTCAAGGGCAGCTAACTATGGCTACACCTTC.